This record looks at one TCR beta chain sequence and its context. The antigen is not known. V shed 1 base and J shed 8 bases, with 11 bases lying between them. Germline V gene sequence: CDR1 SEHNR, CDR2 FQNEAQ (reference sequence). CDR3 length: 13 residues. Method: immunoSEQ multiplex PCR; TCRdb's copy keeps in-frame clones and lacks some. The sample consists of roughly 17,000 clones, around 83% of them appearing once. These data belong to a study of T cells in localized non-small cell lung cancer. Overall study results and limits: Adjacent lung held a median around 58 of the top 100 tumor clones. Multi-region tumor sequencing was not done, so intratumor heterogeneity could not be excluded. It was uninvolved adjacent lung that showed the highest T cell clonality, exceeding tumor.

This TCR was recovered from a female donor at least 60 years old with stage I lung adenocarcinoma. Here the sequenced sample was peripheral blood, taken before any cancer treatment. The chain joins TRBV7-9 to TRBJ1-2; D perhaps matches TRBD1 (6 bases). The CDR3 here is CASSLDGGGGYTF. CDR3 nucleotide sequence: TGTGCCAGCAGCTTAGACGGGGGCGGCGGCTACACCTTC.